This T cell receptor beta chain was sequenced for a study of blood T cells in healthy people across ages. A second about 7 to 12 cycle PCR used barcoded and J-beta primers. Tagging of each cDNA molecule was performed by a template-switch adaptor with 12 random nucleotides. TCRdb recomputed calls from the 5' RACE reads with MiXCR, one row per CDR3 protein. The sample includes 1,100,000 or so distinct CDR3 sequences, roughly 45% seen only once; the top ten take approximately 20%. The CDR3 contains 15 residues. The germline CDR1 and CDR2 sequences are MNHNS and SASEGT. The TCR sequence derives from a woman aged 55-75 years in good health. The material sequenced was blood. The chain employs TRBV6-1 and TRBJ2-4; tentatively, D is TRBD1 (5 bases). The DNA end favors TRBJ2-7, so the J call may be wrong. CDR3 amino acids: CASSPTQGRPYEQYF. DNA of the CDR3: TGTGCCAGCAGTCCTACTCAGGGCCGACCCTACGAGCAGTACTTC.